These 6 T cell receptor beta chains share one sample of origin, sequenced in a study of beta chain features in type 1 diabetes. Expressed TCRB transcripts were sequenced after all isolated RNA was converted to cDNA. Clones were sequenced by immunoSEQ multiplex PCR, and TCRdb holds only the in-frame ones, with some missing. The table records a few hundred thousand clones, around 16% of them present only once. The sample taken for sequencing was naive CD4+ T cells from blood. The source of these receptors is a woman between 18 and 29 years old in good health.

The V gene is TRBV29-1, the J gene TRBJ2-7; D is perhaps TRBD2 (5 bases). The CDR3 runs to 14 residues. V lost 8 bases and J 3 bases, leaving 20 bases between the germline ends. Germline CDR1 is SQVTM and CDR2 is ANQGSEA. In DNA form, the CDR3 reads TGCAGCATCCTGGTCGGAGACACTAGCTACGAGCAGTACTTC. Translation: CSILVGDTSYEQYF.

This clone was counted between two and nine times. V usage is TRBV28 and J usage is TRBJ1-2; D perhaps matches TRBD1 (5 bases). This CDR3 is 15 amino acids long. The germline V and J ends were trimmed by 5 bases and 0 bases, with 13 bases remaining between them. Germline CDR1 is MDHEN and CDR2 is SYDVKM. CDR3 DNA sequence: TGTGCCAGCAGTCCGGCGGGACGGTCTAACTATGGCTACACCTTC. Protein: CASSPAGRSNYGYTF.

The chain combines TRBV6-6 with TRBJ1-5; 8 nucleotides match TRBD1. V lost 0 bases to trimming and J lost 4 bases; unmatched junction nucleotides: 5. This CDR3 has 16 residues. Germline values: CDR1 MNHNY, CDR2 SVGAGI (reference sequence). The CDR3 sequence is CASSYSRTGQNQPQHF. The DNA of the CDR3 is TGTGCCAGCAGTTACTCTAGGACAGGGCAAAATCAGCCCCAGCATTTT.

This clone was counted only a few times. This chain connects TRBV28 to TRBJ2-3; 15 bases are a match to TRBD2. Trimming took 5 bases from V and 1 from J; bases not matched to a gene: 16. The CDR3 contains 21 residues. The V gene's germline CDR1 is MDHEN and CDR2 SYDVKM. CDR3 DNA sequence: TGTGCCAGCAGTCCCCGTGGACTAGCGGGAGGGCCGAGTTATGGCACAGATACGCAGTATTTT. Translation: CASSPRGLAGGPSYGTDTQYF.

This clone was seen a few times. The genes are TRBV4-2 and TRBJ2-1, with 9 bases lining up with TRBD2. After removal of 1 base from V and 4 bases from J, the junction contained 2 bases not matched to a gene. Germline values: CDR1 LGHNA, CDR2 YNFKEQ. The CDR3 is 15 amino acids. The CDR3 sequence: CASSQVTSGYNEQFF. CDR3 nucleotide sequence: TGTGCCAGCAGCCAAGTGACTAGCGGTTACAATGAGCAGTTCTTC.

This clone was found a few times. The chain has TRBV11-2 and TRBJ2-3, with 10 nucleotides matching TRBD2. Germline assignment: CDR1 SGHAT and CDR2 FQNNGV. The CDR3 runs 16 residues. V lost 1 base to trimming and J lost 6 bases; unmatched junction nucleotides: 7. This chain's CDR3 is CASSLAPGLATDTQYF. CDR3 bases: TGTGCCAGCAGCTTAGCCCCGGGACTAGCGACCGATACGCAGTATTTT.